This entry describes one T cell receptor beta chain. Its specificity is not known. The CDR3 covers 15 residues. Germline assignment: CDR1 SGHTA and CDR2 FQGNSA. The junction had 5 bases not matched to a gene; V was cut back by 1 base and J by 8 bases. Assay: immunoSEQ multiplex PCR; the TCRdb copy retains only in-frame clones and omits some. The profile shows 70,000 to 95,000 clones, around four fifths of them singletons. The sample belongs to a study of vaccination effects on CD4 cells after COVID-19. Antigen-specific CD4+ T cells were expanded with viral peptide pools in the ViraFEST assay before sequencing. Following culture for around 9 days, CD4+ T cells were isolated. Culturing of 1.5 million to 2 million PBMC per well took place with around 10 IU/ml IL-2 and about 9.3 ug/ml peptides. Study observations and caveats: Vaccine- and infection-induced clones showed marked clonal contraction late following vaccination. The study dataset contains few convalescent patients and includes no early post-infection timepoints.

The chain joins TRBV7-2 to TRBJ2-3; 11 bases are a match to TRBD2. This TCR was recovered from a human donor who received a COVID-19 vaccine. This specimen was CD4+ T cells from PBMCs cultured with HCoV-229E spike peptides, taken before COVID-19 vaccination. CDR3 amino acids: CASSLGLAGIGTQYF. The CDR3 nucleotides are TGTGCCAGCAGCTTAGGACTAGCGGGGATTGGTACGCAGTATTTT.